What follows are 7 T cell receptor beta chains derived from one specimen sequenced in a study of shared clonotypes between healthy human individuals. Repertoires were generated with immunoSEQ multiplex PCR, while TCRdb's copy carries only in-frame clones and drops some. This sample has 2 million to 2.5 million clones, with 85% to 95% found just once. Sequenced material: naive CD4+ T cells from PBMCs. Subset of the sample: CD45RA+ positively selected. The source is a man between 18 and 35 years old in good health. Some clones in this sample may be carry-over from other donors' samples.

CDR3: CASSLGSDSGAYEQFF. The DNA for the CDR3 is TGTGCCAGCAGCTTAGGGTCGGACTCGGGTGCGTATGAGCAGTTCTTC. The chain uses TRBV7-3 and TRBJ2-1, with D maybe TRBD2 (5 bases). The germline V gene has CDR1 SGHTA and CDR2 FQGTGA. Trimming took off 2 bases at V and 8 bases at J, with 19 bases between the two ends. The CDR3 runs 16 residues. The variable domain in full, completed from reference TRBV7-3 and TRBJ2-1, reads GAGVSQTPSNKVTEKGKYVELRCDPISGHTALYWYRQSLGQGPEFLIYFQGTGAADDSGLPNDRFFAVRPEGSVSTLKIQRTERGDSAVYLCASSLGSDSGAYEQFFGPGTRLTVL.

This chain connects TRBV4-1 to TRBJ1-1; D is possibly TRBD1 (5 bases). Trimming removed 0 bases from V and 5 bases from J, with 10 bases in between. There are 14 residues in the CDR3. The germline gives CDR1 MGHRA, CDR2 YSYEKL. The CDR3 nucleotides read TGCGCCAGCAGCCAAGATGCAGGGAGGACTGAAGCTTTCTTT. It translates to CASSQDAGRTEAFF.

To note about this clone: Germline is not matched at one junction end, which may reflect a read error. The rearrangement links TRBV5-4 to TRBJ1-3; D is unclear. Germline CDR1 reads SGHNT; CDR2 reads YYREEE (reference sequence). The CDR3 has 13 amino acids. CDR3 amino acids: CASSQDGGNTIYF. CDR3 nucleotides: TGCGCCAGCAGCCAAGATGGAGGAAACACCATATATTTT.

This rearrangement joins TRBV7-9 to TRBJ2-2, with D unresolved. The V gene lost 3 bases and the J gene lost 5 bases, with 4 bases spanning the gap. The germline gives CDR1 SEHNR, CDR2 FQNEAQ (reference sequence). This CDR3 comprises 12 residues. The CDR3 DNA reads TGTGCCAGCAGCTTCCCAACCGGGGAGCTGTTTTTT. The encoded protein is CASSFPTGELFF. The entire variable domain, with the rest obtained from reference TRBV7-9 and TRBJ2-2, is as follows: DTGVSQNPRHKITKRGQNVTFRCDPISEHNRLYWYRQTLGQGPEFLTYFQNEAQLEKSRLLSDRFSAERPKGSFSTLEIQRTEQGDSAMYLCASSFPTGELFFGEGSRLTVL.

This chain joins TRBV4-1 and TRBJ1-3, with D hard to call. Trimming left V 1 base short and J 11 bases short, with 9 bases between. Germline loops: CDR1 MGHRA, CDR2 YSYEKL. The CDR3 spans 12 residues. CDR3 loop: CASSQVRDAIYF. The CDR3 nucleotides read TGCGCCAGCAGCCAAGTTCGTGACGCCATATATTTT.

The V gene is TRBV5-1, the J gene TRBJ1-1; TRBD1 might be the D (6 bases). V dropped 3 bases and J dropped 1 base, with 16 bases sitting between them. Germline V CDR1 and CDR2: SGHRS, YFSETQ. The CDR3 has 16 residues. The CDR3 region has the DNA TGCGCCAGCAGCTCACAGGGTGTGGGGGAGAACACTGAAGCTTTCTTT. Translated: CASSSQGVGENTEAFF.

The chain links TRBV28 to TRBJ2-5, with TRBD1 matching 7 bases. This CDR3 comprises 14 residues. The V gene end was trimmed by 7 bases and the J gene end by 0 bases; junction bases not matched to a gene: 5. Germline CDR1 and CDR2: MDHEN and SYDVKM. The CDR3 nucleotides are TGTGCCAGCAATAGGGGGCGCTACCAAGAGACCCAGTACTTC. This encodes CASNRGRYQETQYF.